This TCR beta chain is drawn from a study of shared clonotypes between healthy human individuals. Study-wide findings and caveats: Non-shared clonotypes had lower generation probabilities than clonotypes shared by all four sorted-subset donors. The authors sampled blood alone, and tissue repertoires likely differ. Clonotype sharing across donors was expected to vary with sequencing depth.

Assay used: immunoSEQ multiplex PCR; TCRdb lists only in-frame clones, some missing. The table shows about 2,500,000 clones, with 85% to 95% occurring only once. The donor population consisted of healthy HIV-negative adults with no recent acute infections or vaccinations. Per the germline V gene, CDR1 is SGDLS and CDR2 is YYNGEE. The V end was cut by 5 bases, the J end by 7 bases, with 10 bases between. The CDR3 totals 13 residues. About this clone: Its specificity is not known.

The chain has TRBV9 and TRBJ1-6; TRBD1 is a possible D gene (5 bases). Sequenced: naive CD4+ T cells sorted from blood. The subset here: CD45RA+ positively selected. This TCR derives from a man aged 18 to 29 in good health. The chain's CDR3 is CASRMDTNSPLHF. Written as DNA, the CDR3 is TGTGCCAGCAGGATGGACACAAATTCACCCCTCCACTTT.